The 32 T cell receptor beta chains in this list originate from one sample, sequenced in a study of shared clonotypes between healthy human individuals. Method: immunoSEQ multiplex PCR; TCRdb's copy keeps in-frame clones and lacks some. The sample comprises 850,000 to 1,200,000 clones, approximately 68% of which are singletons, and nearly 1.5% rests with the top ten. The sample comprised memory CD4+ T cells sorted from blood. Stated subset: CD45RA-negative fraction. The origin of the receptors is a young man in good health.

The rearrangement joins TRBV6-5 to TRBJ1-6; TRBD1 matches at 9 bases. V was pared by 5 bases and J by 9 bases, with 8 bases of the junction left unmatched. Germline V lookup: CDR1 MNHEY, CDR2 SVGAGI. The CDR3 length is 15 residues. The CDR3 reads CASSPSDRGGSPLHF. The DNA of the CDR3 is TGTGCCAGCAGTCCATCGGACAGGGGAGGTTCACCCCTCCACTTT.

The J gene is TRBJ2-5, the V gene TRBV5-6; 8 bases line up with TRBD2. J gave up 1 base and V 0 bases, and 11 bases lay outside the gene matches. The V gene's germline CDR1 is SGHDT and CDR2 YYEEEE. The CDR3 loop spans 18 amino acids. The CDR3 protein is CASSLGLERESIQETQYF. The CDR3 DNA is TGTGCCAGCAGCTTGGGTTTAGAGCGGGAGTCGATCCAAGAGACCCAGTACTTC.

The rearrangement uses TRBV29-1 and TRBJ2-7; 14 nucleotides line up with TRBD2. Germline-derived CDR1 and CDR2 are SQVTM and ANQGSEA. This CDR3 is built from 15 residues. J gave up 3 bases and V 7 bases, and 8 bases lay outside the gene matches. The DNA of the CDR3 is TGCAGCGCTAGACTAGCGGGAGGGTCGATCTACGAGCAGTACTTC. It is translated as CSARLAGGSIYEQYF.

CDR3: CASSGWGVSSYEQYF. DNA for the CDR3: TGTGCCAGCAGTGGGTGGGGGGTTAGCTCCTACGAGCAGTACTTC. The chain carries TRBV6-1 and TRBJ2-7, with D perhaps TRBD2 (6 bases). Germline V gene data show CDR1 as MNHNS and CDR2 as SASEGT. Trimming removed 4 bases from V and 0 bases from J, with 13 bases in between. This CDR3 is 15 amino acids long.

The chain employs TRBV6-1 and TRBJ2-1; D tentatively reads TRBD1 or TRBD2 (7 bases each). The V gene's germline CDR1 is MNHNS and CDR2 SASEGT. V dropped 7 bases and J dropped 0 bases, with 13 bases sitting between them. The CDR3 consists of 15 residues. CDR3 protein: CASIPGGGSYNEQFF. The CDR3, as DNA: TGTGCCAGCATACCAGGGGGGGGCTCCTACAATGAGCAGTTCTTC.

The rearrangement joins TRBV4-2 to TRBJ1-6, with D unresolved. Germline V gives CDR1 LGHNA, CDR2 YNFKEQ. V was pared by 0 bases and J by 10 bases, with 10 bases between. The CDR3 extends over 14 amino acids. The CDR3 spells CASSQEAAASPLHF. The CDR3 nucleotides read TGTGCCAGCAGCCAAGAAGCGGCCGCCTCACCCCTCCACTTT.

This clone was seen once. V is TRBV6-1 and J is TRBJ1-5; 8 bases fit TRBD1. With V trimmed by 4 bases and J by 5 bases, 7 bases remained unmatched. The CDR3 has 15 amino acids. Per the germline V gene, CDR1 is MNHNS and CDR2 is SASEGT. This CDR3 reads CASSGDRIPYQPQHF. The CDR3 bases are TGTGCCAGCAGTGGGGACAGGATTCCCTATCAGCCCCAGCATTTT.

Many counts were recorded for this clone. J is TRBJ2-5 and V is TRBV7-2; D is uncertain. The CDR3 loop spans 13 amino acids. The V end was cut by 8 bases, the J end by 2 bases, with 12 bases between. Germline CDR1 reads SGHTA; CDR2 reads FQGNSA. CDR3 region: CASDLGVQETQYF. Written as DNA, the CDR3 is TGTGCCAGCGATCTTGGGGTGCAAGAGACCCAGTACTTC. The full variable domain, its missing parts supplied by reference TRBV7-2 and TRBJ2-5, is GAGVSQSPSNKVTEKGKDVELRCDPISGHTALYWYRQSLGQGLEFLIYFQGNSAPDKSGLPSDRFSAERTGGSVSTLTIQRTQQEDSAVYLCASDLGVQETQYFGPGTRLLVL.

V gene TRBV7-9 combines with J gene TRBJ2-3, with D hard to call. CDR1 and CDR2 (germline): SEHNR, FQNEAQ (reference sequence). The length of the CDR3 is 15 residues. The V and J ends lost 4 bases and 1 base respectively, with 12 bases between them. CDR3 nucleotide sequence: TGTGCCAGCAGCTACGTCTTGGGTGGCACAGATACGCAGTATTTT. It specifies CASSYVLGGTDTQYF.

As concerns this clone: Other DNA sequences in this specimen translate into the identical CDR3. CDR3 region: CASSEGQGPYGYTF. The CDR3 bases are TGTGCCAGCAGTGAAGGTCAGGGTCCCTATGGCTACACCTTC. The J gene is TRBJ1-2, the V gene TRBV2, with TRBD1 as a possible D gene (5 bases). Germline assignment: CDR1 SNHLY and CDR2 FYNNEI. V lost 1 base, J lost 4 bases, and 10 bases lay in between. The CDR3 covers 14 residues.

The chain employs TRBV18 and TRBJ2-3; D is ambiguous. CDR3 length equals 13 residues. Germline V gene sequence: CDR1 KGHSH, CDR2 LQKENI. V lost 4 bases to trimming and J lost 4 bases, with 9 bases between them. CDR3 amino acids: CASSHGMADTQYF. CDR3 coding DNA: TGTGCCAGCTCACACGGTATGGCAGATACGCAGTATTTT.

The rearrangement uses TRBV5-6 and TRBJ2-1; 7 bases line up with TRBD2. With 0 bases clipped from V and 3 bases from J, the junction kept 6 bases outside the gene matches. CDR3 length equals 16 residues. Germline V gene lookup returns CDR1 SGHDT and CDR2 YYEEEE. The CDR3 loop is CASSLAGGSVYNEQFF. The CDR3, as DNA: TGTGCCAGCAGCTTGGCCGGCGGGAGTGTCTACAATGAGCAGTTCTTC.

The rearrangement uses TRBV7-9 and TRBJ2-1, with 12 bases fitting TRBD2. Germline V gives CDR1 SEHNR, CDR2 FQNEAQ (reference sequence). Germline trimming cut 4 bases from V and 2 bases from J; bases unmatched to any gene: 6. CDR3 size: 17 residues. CDR3 nucleotide sequence: TGTGCCAGCAGCTCCTTCTCTAGCGGGAGGGCCTACAATGAGCAGTTCTTC. Its protein product is CASSSFSSGRAYNEQFF.

The chain recombines TRBV11-2 with TRBJ2-7; D unresolved. CDR1 and CDR2 from the germline V gene are SGHAT and FQNNGV. The CDR3 consists of 13 residues. Trimming pared 6 bases from V and 4 bases from J, leaving 13 bases between. The CDR3 is CASSPHLRYEQYF. The CDR3 DNA follows: TGTGCCAGCAGTCCCCATCTTCGTTACGAGCAGTACTTC. Looking up the rest from reference TRBV11-2 and TRBJ2-7 gives the full variable domain: EAGVAQSPRYKIIEKRQSVAFWCNPISGHATLYWYQQILGQGPKLLIQFQNNGVVDDSQLPKDRFSAERLKGVDSTLKIQPAKLEDSAVYLCASSPHLRYEQYFGPGTRLTVT.

The V gene is TRBV6-6, the J gene TRBJ1-2, with 7 bases aligning to TRBD1. The germline V gene encodes CDR1 MNHNY and CDR2 SVGAGI (reference sequence). The CDR3 has 15 amino acids. The V and J ends lost 0 bases and 5 bases, in that order; junction bases with no gene match: 6. CDR3 nucleotides: TGTGCCAGCAGTTACTCGGGGCAGGGGGTTTATGGCTACACCTTC. This codes for CASSYSGQGVYGYTF.

The rearrangement joins TRBV29-1 to TRBJ2-3; a weak D match, TRBD1 (6 bases). The V gene lost 7 bases and the J gene lost 4 bases, with 15 bases spanning the gap. This CDR3 has 13 amino acids. Per the germline V gene, CDR1 is SQVTM and CDR2 is ANQGSEA. In DNA, the CDR3 is TGCAGCGGGGCCAAGGGGGTACCAGATACGCAGTATTTT. It yields the protein CSGAKGVPDTQYF.

The V gene is TRBV25-1, the J gene TRBJ1-6, with D perhaps TRBD1 (6 bases). There are 15 residues in the CDR3. Trimming stripped 10 bases from V and 1 base from J, with 14 bases between. In germline, CDR1 is MGHDK, CDR2 SYGVNS. The DNA of the CDR3 is TGTGCCACCCGAGGGGGGGAATCCTATAATTCACCCCTCCACTTT. Translated: CATRGGESYNSPLHF.

The rearrangement joins TRBV29-1 to TRBJ1-1, with unresolved D. CDR1 and CDR2 from the germline V gene are SQVTM and ANQGSEA. The germline V and J ends were trimmed by 4 bases and 4 bases, with 13 bases remaining between them. This CDR3 has 13 residues. The CDR3 DNA reads as TGCAGCGTTGTTTCCGAAGCCGGCACTGAAGCTTTCTTT. Translated, it gives CSVVSEAGTEAFF.

This clone was seen only a few times. The genes are TRBV2 and TRBJ2-7; no firm D call. V shed 7 bases and J shed 3 bases, with 10 bases lying between them. This CDR3 has 12 residues. The V gene's germline CDR1 is SNHLY and CDR2 FYNNEI. CDR3 nucleotide sequence: TGTGCCAGCACCGGACGGTACTACGAGCAGTACTTC. Protein: CASTGRYYEQYF. The variable domain in full, completed from reference TRBV2 and TRBJ2-7, reads EPEVTQTPSHQVTQMGQEVILRCVPISNHLYFYWYRQILGQKVEFLVSFYNNEISEKSEIFDDQFSVERPDGSNFTLKIRSTKLEDSAMYFCASTGRYYEQYFGPGTRLTVT.

This clone was counted a single time. The sample carries other DNA sequences with the same CDR3. CDR3 sequence reads: CASSLRGGAYEQYF. In nucleotides, the CDR3 is TGTGCCAGCAGTTTAAGGGGGGGTGCCTACGAGCAGTACTTC. V gene TRBV28 combines with J gene TRBJ2-7, with TRBD2 as a possible D gene (7 bases). The germline V gene has CDR1 MDHEN and CDR2 SYDVKM. V was cut by 2 bases and J by 2 bases, with 10 bases left in between. The CDR3 is 14 amino acids.

This chain links TRBV28 with TRBJ2-1; no clear D gene. CDR1 MDHEN and CDR2 SYDVKM come from the germline V gene. This CDR3 has 11 residues. The V end was cut by 6 bases, the J end by 9 bases, with 9 bases between. This chain's CDR3 is CASRSYGEQFF. The CDR3 DNA reads as TGTGCCAGCAGATCATACGGTGAGCAGTTCTTC. The whole variable domain, filled in from reference TRBV28 and TRBJ2-1, reads DVKVTQSSRYLVKRTGEKVFLECVQDMDHENMFWYRQDPGLGLRLIYFSYDVKMKEKGDIPEGYSVSREKKERFSLILESASTNQTSMYLCASRSYGEQFFGPGTRLTVL.

The V call is TRBV28, the J call TRBJ1-1, with D unresolved. The CDR3 extends over 15 amino acids. Germline CDR1 and CDR2: MDHEN and SYDVKM. V gave up 7 bases and J gave up 1 base, with 16 bases separating them. The CDR3 DNA follows: TGTGCCAGCACCCCTGGTGGACGGCGGAACACTGAAGCTTTCTTT. Protein sequence: CASTPGGRRNTEAFF.

This clone occurred a few times. The chain combines TRBV4-3 with TRBJ1-4; D not certain. CDR3 length: 16 residues. V was cut by 0 bases and J by 3 bases, with 11 bases left in between. Per the germline V gene, CDR1 is LGHNA and CDR2 is YSLEER. The CDR3 here is CASSQDLRVANEKLFF. Here the CDR3 DNA reads TGCGCCAGCAGCCAAGATCTGCGAGTAGCTAATGAAAAACTGTTTTTT.

V gene TRBV7-2 combines with J gene TRBJ1-5; the match to TRBD1 covers 9 bases. V lost 3 bases and J lost 7; bases outside the gene matches: 10. CDR3 length: 16 amino acids. Germline lookup yields CDR1 SGHTA and CDR2 FQGNSA. CDR3 DNA sequence: TGTGCCAGCAGCTTGTATTCGGGGACAGGGACCCAGCCCCAGCATTTT. It codes for CASSLYSGTGTQPQHF.

This clone has a count of ten or more. The same CDR3 can be traced to other DNA sequences in this sample. The J gene is TRBJ2-1, the V gene TRBV30, with TRBD2 matching 8 bases. The length of the CDR3 is 14 residues. Germline assignment: CDR1 GTSNPN and CDR2 SVGIG (reference sequence). Trimming took 2 bases from V and 2 from J; bases not matched to a gene: 2. The DNA of the CDR3 is TGTGCCTGGAGTCCGGGACTAGCCTACAATGAGCAGTTCTTC. Its protein is CAWSPGLAYNEQFF.

The chain has TRBV7-8 and TRBJ1-2; 9 bases match TRBD1. The length of the CDR3 is 16 residues. J gave up 3 bases and V 5 bases, and 10 bases lay outside the gene matches. Germline CDR1 is SGHVS and CDR2 is FQNEAQ. CDR3 sequence (DNA): TGTGCCAGCAGCACCCCCGAGACAGGGGGTTACTATGGCTACACCTTC. Encoded protein: CASSTPETGGYYGYTF.

The rearrangement links TRBV5-1 to TRBJ2-7; 7 bases match TRBD1. Germline CDR1 SGHRS, CDR2 YFSETQ. The CDR3 is made up of 15 amino acids. V lost 4 bases to trimming and J lost 1 base; unmatched junction nucleotides: 8. The CDR3 sequence is CASSGPGQTSYEQYF. The CDR3 DNA follows: TGCGCCAGCAGCGGCCCGGGACAGACGTCCTACGAGCAGTACTTC.

This sequence joins TRBV19 and TRBJ2-5; D unresolved. V was pared by 6 bases and J by 5 bases, with 13 bases between. The CDR3 is made up of 13 amino acids. Germline CDR1 is LNHDA and CDR2 is SQIVND (reference sequence). This CDR3 is CASSHNLGETQYF. CDR3 DNA sequence: TGTGCCAGTAGCCATAACCTAGGGGAGACCCAGTACTTC.

The chain employs TRBV5-1 and TRBJ2-5, with D possibly TRBD2 on 5 matching bases. Trimming removed 3 bases from V and 4 bases from J, with 16 bases in between. There are 15 residues in the CDR3. Germline V CDR1 and CDR2: SGHRS, YFSETQ. The DNA for the CDR3 is TGCGCCAGCAGCTCCTCGAACCCCCGGGGAGAGACCCAGTACTTC. Its translation: CASSSSNPRGETQYF.

The chain has TRBV6-1 and TRBJ1-2; D is perhaps TRBD1 (6 bases). The CDR3 is 14 residues long. CDR1 and CDR2 (germline): MNHNS, SASEGT. The ends were cut back, 7 bases at V and 4 bases at J, with 16 bases in the middle. CDR3 sequence: CASNSLGGVYGYTF. In nucleotides, the CDR3 is TGTGCCAGCAACTCGCTAGGGGGAGTCTATGGCTACACCTTC.

V and J are TRBV5-6 and TRBJ2-3; D is possibly TRBD2 (5 bases). Germline V lookup: CDR1 SGHDT, CDR2 YYEEEE. Between the trimmed V and J ends, which lost 3 bases and 1 base, there was a span of 15 bases. The CDR3 contains 16 residues. CDR3: CASSSPSVRGTDTQYF. The CDR3 nucleotides read TGTGCCAGCAGCTCCCCATCGGTGCGGGGCACAGATACGCAGTATTTT.

The chain recombines TRBV29-1 with TRBJ1-1; no clear D gene. Trimming took 3 bases from V and 1 from J, leaving 9 bases between them. Germline CDR1 reads SQVTM; CDR2 reads ANQGSEA. This CDR3 has 13 amino acids. This chain's CDR3 is CSVDGLGNTEAFF. The CDR3, as DNA: TGCAGCGTTGATGGGTTGGGGAACACTGAAGCTTTCTTT.